This T cell receptor beta chain was recovered during a study of T cell repertoires in cytomegalovirus infection. Background on the study: Indications of both CMV infection and matching HLA type were provided by public TCR beta signatures. Study-wide results and caveats: In two of eight donors, the top clonotype was HLA-C-restricted CMV-specific. There were carriers of CMV plus the relevant HLA, and cumulative public TCR beta family frequency identified them.

At least ten counts were recorded for this clonotype. Its antigen is currently unknown. TCRdb ran MiXCR on the reads and lists one entry per CDR3 protein. The repertoire has roughly 500,000 distinct CDR3 sequences, approximately 16% of them found once; the top ten carry more than 20%. The sample was CD8+ T cells from PBMCs. This TCR was sampled from a human donor in good health (CMV status not recorded). Some clones in this sample may be carry-over from other donors' samples.

DNA of the CDR3: TGTGCCAGCAGCCGGCCTAGCGGGAAGTACAATGAGCAGTTCTTC. It encodes CASSRPSGKYNEQFF. The chain combines TRBV7-9 with TRBJ2-1, with TRBD2 matching over 9 bases. Per germline, CDR1 SEHNR and CDR2 FQNEAQ (reference sequence). CDR3 length: 15 residues. Unmatched junction bases numbered 6, after V lost 5 bases and J lost 4 bases.